A selection of T cell receptor beta chains follows, all from one sample in a study of shared clonotypes between healthy human individuals. Method: immunoSEQ multiplex PCR; TCRdb's copy keeps in-frame clones and lacks some. The sample includes a few hundred thousand clones, roughly 84% seen only once; the top ten take around 15%. The sequenced sample consisted of memory CD8+ T cells sorted from blood. The source is a man younger than 30 in good health. Both conserved end residues are part of each CDR3. A D gene is named only where the DNA matches it firmly.

TRBV6-1	TRBJ2-7	TRBD1	CASSVGTAYEQYF
TRBV30	TRBJ2-5	-	CAWSPTGLETQYF
TRBV14	TRBJ2-7	-	CASSHGHTYEQYF
TRBV5-6	TRBJ2-7	-	CASSLVDEQYF
TRBV4-3	TRBJ2-1	-	CASSQDSLAWSEQFF
TRBV20-1	TRBJ2-1	-	CSASRPYEQFF
TRBV5-1	TRBJ1-2	-	CASSLGRRVGGYTF
TRBV28	TRBJ1-1	TRBD1	CASSSRTGEVTEAFF
TRBV4-1	TRBJ2-2	-	CASSQSAGDGELFF
TRBV4-3	TRBJ2-1	-	CASSQDQGLAYNEQFF
TRBV6-1	TRBJ1-1	-	CASSARGHMNTEAFF
TRBV30	TRBJ1-2	-	CAWSVIHNYGYTF
TRBV27	TRBJ2-3	TRBD1	CASIPPHRTGVADTQYF
TRBV4-1	TRBJ2-1	-	CASSQEETDSYNEQFF
TRBV28	TRBJ1-1	-	CASSHTPGVTEAFF
TRBV4-1	TRBJ2-3	-	CASSHQLGGRDTDTQYF
TRBV19	TRBJ2-7	-	CASSVSVGSYEQYF
TRBV7-8	TRBJ2-3	-	CASSFSLEGFRDTQYF
TRBV4-1	TRBJ2-5	TRBD2	CASSHRSGGAETQYF
TRBV7-8	TRBJ1-1	-	CASSPDGNTEAFF
TRBV7-9	TRBJ2-7	-	CASSFSPSAYEQYF
TRBV15	TRBJ1-5	-	CATSSNRPWVQPQHF
TRBV9	TRBJ2-1	TRBD2	CASTAPSGNNEQFF
TRBV4-1	TRBJ2-7	-	CASSQTDSYEQYF
TRBV11-3	TRBJ2-1	TRBD2	CASSSGTSDEQFF
TRBV27	TRBJ1-2	TRBD1	CASSPWGAGGASYYGYTF
TRBV6-5	TRBJ2-2	TRBD2	CATNLAGGTGELFF
TRBV10-3	TRBJ1-3	-	CAIRDSSGNTIYF
TRBV2	TRBJ2-2	-	CASRTTGLGVTGELFF
TRBV7-9	TRBJ1-5	-	CASSLGVRPQHF
TRBV2	TRBJ2-1	-	CASSLAQGSYNEQFF
TRBV28	TRBJ2-1	-	CASSPKTVWGYNEQFF
TRBV28	TRBJ1-6	-	CASSLWRGRRFEEVHF
TRBV7-8	TRBJ2-7	TRBD1	CASSLRDSVSEQYF
TRBV29-1	TRBJ1-2	-	CSVYRVEDGYTF
TRBV25-1	TRBJ1-2	TRBD1	CASIGTGANGYTF
TRBV6-4	TRBJ1-3	TRBD1	CASSRTGAPGNTIYF
TRBV5-4	TRBJ2-2	TRBD1	CASSPVGQKNTGELFF
TRBV27	TRBJ2-1	-	CASSLIQGGSYNEQFF
TRBV7-9	TRBJ2-3	-	CASSPKAGISTDTQYF
TRBV5-6	TRBJ2-7	-	CASSSQGYEQYF
TRBV4-1	TRBJ1-4	TRBD1	CASSQVPDRDEKLFF
TRBV5-1	TRBJ2-2	-	CASKEDTGELFF
TRBV11-3	TRBJ2-7	-	CASNPFQSTYEQYF